The present TCR beta chain was sequenced within a study of shared clonotypes between healthy human individuals. About this clone itself: Antigen: not known.

Libraries were prepared by immunoSEQ multiplex PCR; TCRdb keeps only in-frame clonotypes and omits some of them. The table shows about 2 million clones, with about 95% occurring only once. Study-wide results and caveats: A handful of donors had around 5% of their naive CD4 clonotypes in common. Generation probability values for non-shared clonotypes were lower than those for clonotypes shared by all four donors. Among donors, sharing of clonotypes was expected to be affected by sequencing depth.

CD8 cells regarded as naive lacked CD45RO, were positively chosen for CCR7, and omitted terminally differentiated effector memory CD45RA+ cells. The CDR3 has 16 residues. Germline V lookup: CDR1 SGHVS, CDR2 FQNEAQ. V lost 2 bases, J lost 9 bases, and 10 bases stayed unmatched. This TCR was recovered from a man aged 18 to 29 in good health. The chain couples TRBV7-8 to TRBJ2-1, with 10 bases identical to TRBD2. Sequencing was done on a sample of naive CD8+ T cells sorted from blood. The CDR3 reads CASSLFLAGVSSEQFF. CDR3 DNA: TGTGCCAGCAGCTTATTCCTAGCGGGAGTAAGTAGTGAGCAGTTCTTC. The variable domain in full, completed from reference TRBV7-8 and TRBJ2-1, reads GAGVSQSPRYKVAKRGQDVALRCDPISGHVSLFWYQQALGQGPEFLTYFQNEAQLDKSGLPSDRFFAERPEGSVSTLKIQRTQQEDSAVYLCASSLFLAGVSSEQFFGPGTRLTVL.